This T cell receptor (beta chain) was identified in a study of T-cell reconstitution after alpha-beta-depleted transplantation in children (dated by TCRdb to the mid-2010s). Broadly, across the study: Using TCR repertoire profiling, the study quantitatively followed how T-cell immune reconstitution unfolded in children after TCRalphabeta/CD19-depleted allogeneic hematopoietic cell transplantation. What the study reported, not specific to this receptor: Apparently early alphabetaT-cell count recovery about two months after transplant reportedly relied on only several hundred rapidly expanded clones derived from non-depleted graft cells. In some patients, the high TCRbeta diversity seen at day 60 was put down to recipient T cells and intrathymic progenitors that had survived conditioning. Hyperexpanded clone frequencies declined over subsequent months; after one year, T-cell counts and TCRbeta diversity were mostly attributed to newly produced T cells.

Comments on this clonotype: Its antigen remains unidentified. No clone much larger than this one lies a single base away; base qualities are absent.

V and J are trimmed by 6 bases and 3 bases, and the gene matches miss 8 bases of the junction. Its CDR3 holds 15 amino acids, cysteine through phenylalanine. Kept here is only the CDR3 DNA, which spans 45 bases and is read in frame from base 1. CDR1 and CDR2 are drawn from the germline V gene: KGHDR, SFDVKD. The sample's treatment or condition label is to be understood as: allogeneic hematopoietic cell transplantation with graft depleted of TCRalphabeta T cells and CD19 B cells. Transplant recipients were children who received TCRalphabeta/CD19-depleted allogeneic hematopoietic cell grafts. Libraries were prepared through PCR. The reads were generated on an Illumina HiSeq 2500. TCR library preparation used molecular barcoding, with unique molecular identifiers applied to normalize quantification of the TCRbeta repertoire. Using fastp at Q25 and MiXCR, TCRdb reprocessed the public reads and kept productive beta chains. All rows with the same CDR3 protein become a single entry with the most common DNA and genes. The sample data list roughly 790,000 distinct CDR3 sequences, and 16% of these were observed just once. Clones ranked in the top ten supply 5% of the sample.

The chain was built from TRBV24-1 and TRBJ2-7, and 9 bases in between align with TRBD1. The receptor was derived from a male patient between 5 and 17 years old who had a stem cell transplant for acute lymphoblastic leukemia, so the T cells may come from the graft donor. The sample was PBMCs, mostly from graft donor cells, taken 360 days after TCRalphabeta/CD19-depleted stem cell transplant. The bases read TGTGCCACCAGTAAGGGCGGGACAGGGCTCTACGAGCAGTACTTC. The encoded protein is CATSKGGTGLYEQYF.